These 5 T cell receptor beta chains share one sample of origin, sequenced in a study of response to subunit inactivated influenza vaccine. MiXCR, applied by TCRdb to the RT-PCR reads, yields one record per CDR3 protein. The repertoire holds approximately 500,000 distinct CDR3 sequences, with under 15% as singletons. Here the sequenced sample was PBMCs from blood, taken about 40 days after vaccination. These receptors all stem from a middle-aged man who received an inactivated influenza vaccine.

There are a few counts of this clonotype. The rearrangement uses TRBV20-1 and TRBJ2-7; TRBD2 matches 8 bases. Trimming took 2 bases from V and 2 from J; bases not matched to a gene: 5. Germline-derived CDR1 and CDR2 are DFQATT and SNEGSKA (reference sequence). The CDR3 loop spans 14 amino acids. The CDR3 DNA follows: TGCAGTGCTAGACGGGGGGGCCCCCCCTACGAGCAGTACTTC. It specifies CSARRGGPPYEQYF.

The table lists this clonotype with many counts. This chain uses TRBV28 with TRBJ2-7; TRBD2 is a possible D gene (5 bases). With 6 bases removed from V and 3 bases from J, the gap between germline ends came to 15 bases. The CDR3 is made up of 14 amino acids. Per germline, CDR1 MDHEN and CDR2 SYDVKM. The CDR3 bases are TGTGCCAGCAGCCCCATTCCTGGGAGCTACGAGCAGTACTTC. This gives the protein CASSPIPGSYEQYF.

This clonotype has a count of ten or more. V usage is TRBV7-2 and J usage is TRBJ2-1; TRBD1 might be the D (6 bases). The V gene lost 5 bases and the J gene lost 6 bases, with 14 bases spanning the gap. Germline lookup yields CDR1 SGHTA and CDR2 FQGNSA. The CDR3 has 14 amino acids. The CDR3 sequence: CASSLWTESNEQFF. CDR3 nucleotides: TGTGCCAGCAGCCTATGGACAGAAAGCAATGAGCAGTTCTTC.

This clonotype was observed at least ten times. The V call is TRBV12-3 or TRBV12-4, the J call TRBJ2-1, with 11 bases that match TRBD2. The V gene end was trimmed by 3 bases and the J gene end by 9 bases; junction bases not matched to a gene: 7. The CDR3 spans 15 residues. CDR3 nucleotides: TGTGCCAGCAGTTTTACTAGCGGGAGTTCTGGTGAGCAGTTCTTC. Amino acid sequence: CASSFTSGSSGEQFF.

The chain links TRBV7-2 to TRBJ2-1, with 8 bases fitting TRBD2. This CDR3 has 15 residues. Trimming at V came to 5 bases and at J to 6 bases, leaving 9 bases not matched to a gene. The germline V gene has CDR1 SGHTA and CDR2 FQGNSA. CDR3 loop: CASSTSGWVGNEQFF. In nucleotides, the CDR3 is TGTGCCAGCAGCACTAGCGGATGGGTCGGCAATGAGCAGTTCTTC.